Listed below are T cell receptor beta chains from one sample, sequenced in a study of T cells after yellow fever vaccination. In TCRdb, the 5' RACE reads were re-called with MiXCR into one record per CDR3 protein. The sample carries about 510,000 distinct CDR3 sequences, 21% recorded once. This specimen was PBMCs, taken 21 days after the first yellow fever vaccination. These receptor sequences come from a young man who received the YFV17D yellow fever vaccine. CDR3s include the opening cysteine and the closing phenylalanine or tryptophan. The D gene is left open where the match is weak. A row's size may be missing; if present it is once, few, many or a size class.

j_gene | v_gene | d_gene | abundance | CDR3aa | CDR3nt
TRBJ2-2 | TRBV24-1 | TRBD1 | many | CATSDFLGQGAGELFF | TGTGCCACCAGTGATTTCCTGGGACAGGGTGCCGGGGAGCTGTTTTTT
TRBJ2-7 | TRBV11-2 | TRBD2 | NA | CASSIYSGGIFSYEQYF | TGTGCCAGCAGCATATACAGCGGGGGCATTTTCTCCTACGAGCAGTACTTC
TRBJ2-3 | TRBV2 | TRBD2 | NA | CASKTSGPTDTQYF | TGTGCCAGCAAGACTAGCGGGCCCACAGATACGCAGTATTTT
TRBJ2-3 | TRBV6-5 | NA | NA | CASSSQGATLRTDTQYF | TGTGCCAGCAGTTCCCAAGGGGCAACGCTACGCACAGATACGCAGTATTTT
TRBJ1-2 | TRBV4-3 | NA | NA | CASSPDSLGPMNYGYTF | TGCGCCAGCAGCCCGGACAGCCTTGGCCCTATGAACTATGGCTACACCTTC
TRBJ1-4 | TRBV20-1 | NA | NA | CSARPPQYNEKLFF | TGCAGTGCTAGACCCCCGCAGTATAATGAAAAACTGTTTTTT
TRBJ1-1 | TRBV20-1 | NA | NA | CSARAGPTEAFF | TGCAGTGCTAGGGCGGGGCCCACTGAAGCTTTCTTT
TRBJ2-5 | TRBV12-3/TRBV12-4 | NA | NA | CASSFWQQETQYF | TGTGCCAGCAGTTTCTGGCAGCAAGAGACCCAGTACTTC
TRBJ1-6 | TRBV7-2 | NA | few | CASSSLLPGGSPLHF | TGTGCCAGCAGCTCGCTACTACCCGGCGGTTCACCCCTCCACTTT
TRBJ2-5 | TRBV29-1 | TRBD2 | NA | CSVEGTNQETQYF | TGCAGCGTTGAGGGGACTAACCAAGAGACCCAGTACTTC
TRBJ2-7 | TRBV7-6 | TRBD1 | many | CASSLAPQGPYEQYF | TGTGCCAGCAGCTTAGCGCCACAGGGGCCCTACGAGCAGTACTTC
TRBJ1-3 | TRBV24-1 | NA | few | CATSDLTLGNTIYF | TGTGCCACCAGTGATTTGACTCTTGGAAACACCATATATTTT
TRBJ1-1 | TRBV25-1 | NA | NA | CASSEEITRTYTEAFF | TGTGCCAGCAGTGAAGAAATTACACGAACCTACACTGAAGCTTTCTTT
TRBJ2-5 | TRBV3-1 | NA | NA | CASSYGQPQETQYF | TGTGCCAGCAGCTACGGACAGCCCCAAGAGACCCAGTACTTC
TRBJ2-1 | TRBV12-3/TRBV12-4 | NA | few | CASSPGRHEQFF | TGTGCCAGCAGTCCGGGGAGGCATGAGCAGTTCTTC
TRBJ2-7 | TRBV20-1 | NA | NA | CSAIQFTEQYF | TGCAGTGCCATACAGTTTACGGAGCAGTACTTC
TRBJ1-2 | TRBV11-2 | NA | NA | CASSLDQYGYTF | TGTGCCAGCAGTTTAGATCAGTATGGCTACACCTTC
TRBJ2-5 | TRBV12-3/TRBV12-4 | TRBD2 | few | CASSSETSFLRTQYF | TGTGCCAGCAGTTCGGAGACTAGCTTTCTGCGGACCCAGTACTTC
TRBJ2-2 | TRBV9 | NA | NA | CASSGGPGWTGELFF | TGTGCCAGCAGCGGGGGACCAGGATGGACCGGGGAGCTGTTTTTT
TRBJ2-3 | TRBV7-2 | NA | NA | CASSLAKQGWDTQYF | TGTGCCAGCAGCTTAGCTAAGCAGGGATGGGATACGCAGTATTTT
TRBJ1-4 | TRBV15 | TRBD1 | few | CATSSRGLHEKLFF | TGTGCCACGAGTTCCAGGGGGCTTCATGAAAAACTGTTTTTT
TRBJ2-2 | TRBV9 | NA | NA | CASSVELAAGELFF | TGTGCCAGCAGCGTAGAATTAGCGGCCGGGGAGCTGTTTTTT
TRBJ2-7 | TRBV2 | TRBD1 | NA | CASNNPGTVSYEQYF | TGTGCCAGCAACAACCCCGGGACAGTTTCCTACGAGCAGTACTTC
TRBJ1-1 | TRBV20-1 | NA | NA | CSAKNRDTEAFF | TGCAGTGCGAAGAATAGGGACACTGAAGCTTTCTTT
TRBJ2-2 | TRBV7-2 | NA | NA | CASSPYTTGYNTGELFF | TGTGCCAGCAGCCCCTACACGACAGGCTATAACACCGGGGAGCTGTTTTTT
TRBJ2-1 | TRBV20-1 | NA | NA | CSAMQARGNNEQFF | TGCAGTGCTATGCAGGCGAGAGGGAACAATGAGCAGTTCTTC
TRBJ2-5 | TRBV4-3 | TRBD2 | NA | CASSQDSLVAGGRGETQYF | TGCGCCAGCAGCCAAGATAGCTTGGTAGCGGGGGGCCGCGGAGAGACCCAGTACTTC
TRBJ1-2 | TRBV10-1 | NA | NA | CATPDYLLYGYTF | TGCGCCACCCCGGACTACTTATTATATGGCTACACCTTC
TRBJ2-3 | TRBV4-2 | TRBD2 | many | CASSQDSGGADTQYF | TGTGCCAGCAGCCAAGATAGCGGGGGGGCAGATACGCAGTATTTT
TRBJ2-5 | TRBV7-8 | NA | NA | CASSLVPLGETQYF | TGTGCCAGCAGCTTAGTACCCTTGGGGGAGACCCAGTACTTC
TRBJ2-5 | TRBV4-1 | TRBD2 | NA | CASSRGLAGETQYF | TGCGCCAGCAGTCGCGGACTAGCAGGGGAGACCCAGTACTTC
TRBJ2-3 | TRBV5-1 | TRBD2 | NA | CASSWGLAGPTDTQYF | TGCGCCAGCAGCTGGGGACTAGCGGGGCCCACAGATACGCAGTATTTT
TRBJ2-7 | TRBV7-9 | TRBD1 | few | CASSQTGVEQYF | TGTGCCAGCAGCCAGACAGGGGTCGAGCAGTACTTC
TRBJ1-5 | TRBV6-1 | NA | NA | CASSGTGNQPQPF | TGTGCCAGCAGTGGCACAGGTAATCAGCCCCAGCCTTTT
TRBJ1-5 | TRBV20-1 | TRBD1 | many | CSASPGQGYVQPQHF | TGCAGTGCTTCACCGGGACAGGGGTACGTTCAGCCCCAGCATTTT
TRBJ2-4 | TRBV7-9 | NA | few | CASSLEQGGNIQYF | TGTGCCAGCAGCTTAGAGCAGGGCGGAAACATTCAGTACTTC
TRBJ2-2 | TRBV24-1 | TRBD1 | NA | CATSRTGDGGELFF | TGTGCCACCAGTCGGACAGGGGATGGAGGGGAGCTGTTTTTT